These 3 T cell receptor beta chains share one sample of origin, sequenced in a study of T cells expressing NK-cell markers. TCRdb re-analyzed the 5' RACE reads; it lists each CDR3 protein once, without DNA. The listing records hundreds of thousands of distinct CDR3 sequences. The specimen was blood T cells: a sorted CD56 or NKG2C T cell subset, CD4+ or CD8+ T cells, or bulk PBMC T cells (not recorded which). The origin of the receptors is a woman aged 18 to 75 in good health.

This chain links TRBV20-1 with TRBJ2-5; the TCRdb call, TRBD1, lacks DNA for checking. The CDR3 contains 13 residues. Germline CDR1 is DFQATT and CDR2 is SNEGSKA (reference sequence). The CDR3 region is CSARRPPDGTQYF.

The gene calls are TRBV12-3 or TRBV12-4 and TRBJ2-5; TCRdb names TRBD2, which stays unverified in the absence of DNA. The CDR3 sequence is 14 residues long. The CDR3 reads CASSLRAKQETQYF.

The chain recombines TRBV6-5 with TRBJ2-2; TCRdb designates TRBD1, a call that cannot be tested without DNA. CDR1 and CDR2 (germline): MNHEY, SVGAGI. The CDR3 has 16 residues. The CDR3 here is CASSYSATPRAGELFF.